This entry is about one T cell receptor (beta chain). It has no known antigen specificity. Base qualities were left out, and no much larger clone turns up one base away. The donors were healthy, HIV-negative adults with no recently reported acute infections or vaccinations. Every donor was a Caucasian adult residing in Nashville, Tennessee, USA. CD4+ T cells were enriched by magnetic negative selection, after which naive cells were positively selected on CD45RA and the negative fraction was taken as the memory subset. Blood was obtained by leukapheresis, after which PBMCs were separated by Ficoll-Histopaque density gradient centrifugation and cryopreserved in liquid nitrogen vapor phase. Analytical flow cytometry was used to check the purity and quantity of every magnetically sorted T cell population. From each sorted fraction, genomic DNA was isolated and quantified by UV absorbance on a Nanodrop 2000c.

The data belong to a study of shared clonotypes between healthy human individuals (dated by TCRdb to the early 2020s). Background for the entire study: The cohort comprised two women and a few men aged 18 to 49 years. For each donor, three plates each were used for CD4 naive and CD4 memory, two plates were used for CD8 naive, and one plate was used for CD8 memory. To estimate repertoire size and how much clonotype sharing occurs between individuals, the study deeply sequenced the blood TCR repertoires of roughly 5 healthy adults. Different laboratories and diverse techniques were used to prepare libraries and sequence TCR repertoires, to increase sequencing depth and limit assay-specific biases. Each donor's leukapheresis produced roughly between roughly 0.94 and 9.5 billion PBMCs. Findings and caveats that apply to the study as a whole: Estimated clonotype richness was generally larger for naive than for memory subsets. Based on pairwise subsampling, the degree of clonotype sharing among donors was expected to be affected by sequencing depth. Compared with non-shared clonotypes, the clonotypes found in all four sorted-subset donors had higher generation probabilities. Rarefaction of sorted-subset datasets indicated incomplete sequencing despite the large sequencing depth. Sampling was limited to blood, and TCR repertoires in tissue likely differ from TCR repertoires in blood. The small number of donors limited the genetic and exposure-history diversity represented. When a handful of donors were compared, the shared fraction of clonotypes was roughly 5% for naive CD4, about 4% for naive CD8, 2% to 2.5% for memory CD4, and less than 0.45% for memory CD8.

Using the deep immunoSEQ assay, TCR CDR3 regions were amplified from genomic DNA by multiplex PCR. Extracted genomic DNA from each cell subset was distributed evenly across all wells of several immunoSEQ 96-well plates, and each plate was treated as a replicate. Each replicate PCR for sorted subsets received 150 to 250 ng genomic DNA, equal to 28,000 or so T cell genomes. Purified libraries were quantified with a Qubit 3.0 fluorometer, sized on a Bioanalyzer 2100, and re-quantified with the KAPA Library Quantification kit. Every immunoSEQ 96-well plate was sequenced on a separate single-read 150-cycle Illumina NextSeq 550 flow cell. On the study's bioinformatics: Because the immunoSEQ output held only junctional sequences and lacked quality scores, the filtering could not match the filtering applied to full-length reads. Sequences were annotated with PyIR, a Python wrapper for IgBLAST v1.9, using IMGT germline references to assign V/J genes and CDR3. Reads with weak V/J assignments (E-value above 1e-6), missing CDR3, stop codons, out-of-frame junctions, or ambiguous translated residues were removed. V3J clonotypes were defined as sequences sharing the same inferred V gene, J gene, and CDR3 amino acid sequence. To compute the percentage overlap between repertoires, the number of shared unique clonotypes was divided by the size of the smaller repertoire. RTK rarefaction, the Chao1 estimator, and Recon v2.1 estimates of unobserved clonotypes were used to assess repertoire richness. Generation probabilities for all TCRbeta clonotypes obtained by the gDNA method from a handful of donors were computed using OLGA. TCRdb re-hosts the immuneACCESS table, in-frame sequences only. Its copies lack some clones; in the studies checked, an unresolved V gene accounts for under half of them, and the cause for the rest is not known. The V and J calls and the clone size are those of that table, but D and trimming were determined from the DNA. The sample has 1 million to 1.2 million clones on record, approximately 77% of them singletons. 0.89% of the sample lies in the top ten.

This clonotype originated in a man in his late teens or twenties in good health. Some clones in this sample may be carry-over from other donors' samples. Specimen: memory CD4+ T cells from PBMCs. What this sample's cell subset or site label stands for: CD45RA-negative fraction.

The nucleotide sequence reads TGTGCCAGCAGAAGACAGGCTGAAGCTTTCTTT. This codes for CASRRQAEAFF. The rearranged chain carries TRBV2 and TRBJ1-1; TRBD1 is perhaps the D gene, given 6 matching bases. CDR1 and CDR2, looked up from the germline V gene, are SNHLY and FYNNEI. Measured from the cysteine to the phenylalanine, the CDR3 is 11 residues long. The DNA shown is the 33-base CDR3, in frame from base 1. Relative to germline, V is 6 bases shorter and J is 6 bases shorter, with 8 bases between their ends.